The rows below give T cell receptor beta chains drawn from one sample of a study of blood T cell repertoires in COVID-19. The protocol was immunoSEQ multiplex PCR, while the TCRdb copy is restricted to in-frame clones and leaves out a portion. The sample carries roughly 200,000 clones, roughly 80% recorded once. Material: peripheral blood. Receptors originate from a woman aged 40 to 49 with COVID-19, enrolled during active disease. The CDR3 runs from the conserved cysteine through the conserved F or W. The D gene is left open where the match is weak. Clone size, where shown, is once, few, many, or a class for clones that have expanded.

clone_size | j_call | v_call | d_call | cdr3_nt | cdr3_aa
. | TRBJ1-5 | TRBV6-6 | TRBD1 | TGTGCCAGCAGTCTTACCCTTGGGACAGGGCAGCCCCAGCATTTT | CASSLTLGTGQPQHF
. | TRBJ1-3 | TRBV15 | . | TGTGCCACCAGCAGAGACCGGGGGGGACACCGTGGAAACACCATATATTTT | CATSRDRGGHRGNTIYF
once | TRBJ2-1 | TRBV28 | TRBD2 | TGTGCCAGCACCCGCAAGAGACTAGCCGACAATGAGCAGTTCTTC | CASTRKRLADNEQFF
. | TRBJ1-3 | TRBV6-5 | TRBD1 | TGTGCCAGCAGACCGGGACAGGGAAACACCATATATTTT | CASRPGQGNTIYF
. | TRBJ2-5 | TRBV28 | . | TGTGCCAGCAGTTTATTGGGGGCCAAGGTGACCCAGTACTTC | CASSLLGAKVTQYF
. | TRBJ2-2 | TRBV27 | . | TGTGCCAGCAGCCTTGGACTAAGGGCCACCGGGGAGCTGTTTTTT | CASSLGLRATGELFF
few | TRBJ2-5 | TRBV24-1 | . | TGTGCCACAATGGACAGTATAGAGACCCAGTACTTC | CATMDSIETQYF
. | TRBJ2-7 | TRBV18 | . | TGTGCCAGCTCACCACCCGGCAGGGCCTCCTCCGAGCAGTACTTC | CASSPPGRASSEQYF
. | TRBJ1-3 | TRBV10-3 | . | TGTGCCATCAGTGAGTCGGGCAGAAACACCATATATTTT | CAISESGRNTIYF
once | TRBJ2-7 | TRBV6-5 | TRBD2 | TGTGCCAGCAGTTACTCAAGGACTAGCGGGAGTTACGAGCAGTACTTC | CASSYSRTSGSYEQYF
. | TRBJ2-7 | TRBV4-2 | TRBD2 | TGTGCCAGCAGCCAAGTGGGCGCGGGAGGGCCCTACGAGCAGTACTTC | CASSQVGAGGPYEQYF
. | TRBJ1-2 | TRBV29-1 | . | TGCAGCGTTTATCATCGCGAAACGGGATCTGTCTATGGCTACACCTTC | CSVYHRETGSVYGYTF
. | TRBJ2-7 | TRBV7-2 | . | TGTGCCAGCAGCTCACTACCGGGTCCGGGGGAGCAGTACTTC | CASSSLPGPGEQYF
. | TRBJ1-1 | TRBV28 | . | TGTGCCAGCAGCCCAACACAGATGAACACTGAAGCTTTCTTT | CASSPTQMNTEAFF
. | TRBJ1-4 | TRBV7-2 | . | TGTGCCAGCAGCTACAGAAGGGAAAAACTGTTTTTT | CASSYRREKLFF
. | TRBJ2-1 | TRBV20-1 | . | TGCAGTGCTAGTCTCGCCTACAATGAGCAGTTCTTC | CSASLAYNEQFF
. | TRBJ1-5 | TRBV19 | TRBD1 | TGTGCCAGTAGTATAGATCTGACAGGGGGACCGGATCAGCCCCAGCATTTT | CASSIDLTGGPDQPQHF
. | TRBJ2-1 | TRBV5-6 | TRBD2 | TGTGCCAGCAGCCTTCTAGCGGGAGTCACGAATGAGCAGTTCTTC | CASSLLAGVTNEQFF
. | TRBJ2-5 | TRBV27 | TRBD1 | TGTGCCAGCAGTTTATCTGGGACAGGGGGCACCCAGTACTTC | CASSLSGTGGTQYF
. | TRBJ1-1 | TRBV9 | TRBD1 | TGTGCCAGCAGCGGGACAGGGTCTGAAGCTTTCTTT | CASSGTGSEAFF
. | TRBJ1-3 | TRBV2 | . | TGTGCCAGCAGACTCTCAGGGTACGGAAACACCATATATTTT | CASRLSGYGNTIYF
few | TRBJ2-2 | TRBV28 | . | TGTGCCAGCAGTCGGCTTACTGGGAGGAACACCGGGGAGCTGTTTTTT | CASSRLTGRNTGELFF
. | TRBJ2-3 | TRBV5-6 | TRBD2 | TGTGCCAGCAGTTATAGGGAGGGAGATACGCAGTATTTT | CASSYREGDTQYF
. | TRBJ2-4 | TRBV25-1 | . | TGTGCCAGCAGTGTCGGGTTGGTTCAGTACTTC | CASSVGLVQYF
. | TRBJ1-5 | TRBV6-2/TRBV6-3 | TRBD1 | TGTGCCAGCAGTTACTTTATTTGGGACAGCCTTAGCAATCAGCCCCAGCATTTT | CASSYFIWDSLSNQPQHF
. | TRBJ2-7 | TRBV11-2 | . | TGTGCCAGCAGCTTAGTTCTTAGCGGAAGCTCCTACGAGCAGTACTTC | CASSLVLSGSSYEQYF
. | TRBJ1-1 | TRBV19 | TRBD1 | TGTGCCAGTCGACCGGGACAGGTGAGCACTGAAGCTTTCTTT | CASRPGQVSTEAFF
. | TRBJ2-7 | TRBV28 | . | TGTGCCAGCAGTTTAAGCGGCGGGCGGCCCTACGAGCAGTACTTC | CASSLSGGRPYEQYF
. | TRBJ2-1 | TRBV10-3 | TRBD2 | TGTGCCATCAGTGGCGGGACTAGCCCTGGTGAGCAGTTCTTC | CAISGGTSPGEQFF
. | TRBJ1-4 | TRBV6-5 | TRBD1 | TGTGCCAGCAGGGACAGGGGCTATAGTGAAAAACTGTTTTTT | CASRDRGYSEKLFF
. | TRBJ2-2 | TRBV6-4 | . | TGTGCCAGCGGCGTCGAGGGCTCGGGCACCGGGGAGCTGTTTTTT | CASGVEGSGTGELFF
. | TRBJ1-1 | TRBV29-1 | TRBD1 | TGCAGCGTTGAACAGGGGGTGGCTGAAGCTTTCTTT | CSVEQGVAEAFF
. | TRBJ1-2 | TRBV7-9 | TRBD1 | TGTGCCAGCAGCTTAGCCATACGACAGGGGGCGGATGGCTACACCTTC | CASSLAIRQGADGYTF
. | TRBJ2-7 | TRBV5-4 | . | TGTGCCAGCAGCTTGGCTACTAGGCCGCACGAGCAGTACTTC | CASSLATRPHEQYF
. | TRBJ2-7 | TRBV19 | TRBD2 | TGTGCCAGTGGGACTAGCGGGAGTGGCGAGCAGTACTTC | CASGTSGSGEQYF